This passage covers 22 T cell receptor beta chains from one sample sequenced in a study of cytomegalovirus exposure and HLA in healthy donors. The primer mix had 60 Vbeta and 13 Jbeta primers. Sequencing was performed with immunoSEQ multiplex PCR; in TCRdb, only in-frame clones are kept and a portion is missing. The sample shows approximately 150,000 clones, around four fifths of them seen only once. Specimen: PBMCs. These receptor sequences come from a young man in good health and CMV-seropositive.

This chain joins TRBV5-1 and TRBJ2-7; 8 bases agree with TRBD1. V trimming: 0 bases; J trimming: 0 bases; junction bases outside the gene matches: 5. The CDR3 contains 16 residues. Germline CDR1 and CDR2: SGHRS and YFSETQ. CDR3 in amino acids: CASSLEGQVGSYEQYF. CDR3 nucleotide sequence: TGCGCCAGCAGCTTGGAGGGACAGGTAGGCTCCTACGAGCAGTACTTC.

J is TRBJ2-1 and V is TRBV5-1, with 7 bases fitting TRBD2. The CDR3 covers 14 residues. V gave up 5 bases and J gave up 2 bases; unmatched junction bases: 4. Germline assignment: CDR1 SGHRS and CDR2 YFSETQ. The CDR3 spells CASRGGGAYNEQFF. Written as DNA, the CDR3 is TGCGCCAGCAGGGGTGGGGGGGCCTACAATGAGCAGTTCTTC.

The chain uses TRBV5-1 and TRBJ2-7; D gene ambiguous. With 0 bases removed from V and 0 bases from J, the gap between germline ends came to 13 bases. From germline, CDR1 is SGHRS and CDR2 YFSETQ. The CDR3 loop spans 16 amino acids. The CDR3 DNA sequence: TGCGCCAGCAGCTTGGATCTGAGGATGAGCTCCTACGAGCAGTACTTC. Residues: CASSLDLRMSSYEQYF.

The chain couples TRBV6-1 to TRBJ1-2; 7 bases map to TRBD1. V dropped 6 bases and J dropped 6; count of bases not matched to a gene: 4. The length of the CDR3 is 12 residues. Per the germline V gene, CDR1 is MNHNS and CDR2 is SASEGT. CDR3 in amino acids: CASRRGLDGYTF. The DNA of the CDR3 is TGTGCCAGCAGGAGGGGGCTCGATGGCTACACCTTC.

The chain couples TRBV2 to TRBJ1-4; the match to TRBD1 covers 7 bases. The germline V gene has CDR1 SNHLY and CDR2 FYNNEI. This CDR3 spans 15 amino acids. J gave up 8 bases and V 6 bases, and 12 bases lay outside the gene matches. CDR3 in amino acids: CASRTDRERGEKLFF. As DNA, the CDR3 is TGTGCCAGCAGGACTGACAGGGAACGGGGAGAAAAACTGTTTTTT.

The V gene is TRBV27, the J gene TRBJ2-3; 7 bases line up with TRBD2. After removal of 4 bases from V and 1 base from J, the junction contained 11 bases not matched to a gene. The CDR3 has 17 residues. Germline assignment: CDR1 MNHEY and CDR2 SMNVEV (reference sequence). The CDR3 DNA reads TGTGCCAGCAGTTCGTGGAAGTCCCGGGAGGGCACAGATACGCAGTATTTT. Its protein is CASSSWKSREGTDTQYF.

Points on this clone: The same CDR3 arises from other DNA sequences in this sample as well. The chain uses TRBV13 and TRBJ2-3; D gene ambiguous. V dropped 7 bases and J dropped 1 base, with 9 bases sitting between them. Germline assignment: CDR1 PRHDT and CDR2 FYEKMQ (reference sequence). The CDR3 loop spans 13 amino acids. The CDR3 DNA reads TGTGCCAGCACCGAGGCTGGCACAGATACGCAGTATTTT. It encodes CASTEAGTDTQYF.

In its sample, this clone was seen once. This chain connects TRBV2 to TRBJ2-7; 7 bases are a match to TRBD1. Germline CDR1 reads SNHLY; CDR2 reads FYNNEI. The length of the CDR3 is 12 residues. CDR3 amino acids: CSSGTEYYEQYF. DNA of the CDR3: TGTTCCTCCGGGACAGAGTACTACGAGCAGTACTTC.

V and J are TRBV28 and TRBJ2-1; 12 positions match TRBD2. Germline V CDR1 and CDR2: MDHEN, SYDVKM. This CDR3 region has 15 residues. The V gene end was trimmed by 8 bases and the J gene end by 3 bases; junction bases not matched to a gene: 5. CDR3: CASRLAGGVYNEQFF. In nucleotides, the CDR3 is TGTGCCAGCCGTCTAGCGGGAGGGGTCTACAATGAGCAGTTCTTC.

V gene TRBV4-1 combines with J gene TRBJ1-2, with D tentatively TRBD1 (6 bases). Germline CDR1 and CDR2: MGHRA and YSYEKL. V was clipped by 7 bases and J by 5 bases, with 20 bases between them. The CDR3 is 15 amino acids. CDR3 coding DNA: TGCGCCAGCAAGTCTGGGCAGGGGCGGAATTATGGCTACACCTTC. Its translation: CASKSGQGRNYGYTF.

This clone was seen a few times. The J gene is TRBJ1-4, the V gene TRBV9; 11 bases align to TRBD1. This CDR3 has 17 amino acids. Losses at the gene ends were 2 bases for V and 5 bases for J; bases not matched to a gene: 8. Per the germline V gene, CDR1 is SGDLS and CDR2 is YYNGEE. The CDR3 region has the DNA TGTGCCAGCAGCGTGGGCGGGACAGGGGGATCGAATGAAAAACTGTTTTTT. This encodes CASSVGGTGGSNEKLFF. The variable domain in full, with the rest retrieved from reference TRBV9 and TRBJ1-4, is DSGVTQTPKHLITATGQRVTLRCSPRSGDLSVYWYQQSLDQGLQFLIQYYNGEERAKGNILERFSAQQFPDLHSELNLSSLELGDSALYFCASSVGGTGGSNEKLFFGSGTQLSVL.

The J gene is TRBJ1-2, the V gene TRBV7-9, with TRBD1 identical over 7 bases. The V gene's germline CDR1 is SEHNR and CDR2 FQNEAQ (reference sequence). The J segment lost 8 bases and the V segment lost 1 base, leaving 7 bases of the junction unmatched. The CDR3 is 14 amino acids. CDR3 in DNA: TGTGCCAGCAGCTTAGAGAGGGGGCAAGGAGGCTACACCTTC. It codes for CASSLERGQGGYTF.

This clone was picked up one time. The rearrangement links TRBV4-1 to TRBJ2-1, with 11 bases matching TRBD2. The CDR3 has 15 residues. J gave up 6 bases and V 1 base, and 2 bases lay outside the gene matches. Looked up from germline, CDR1 is MGHRA and CDR2 is YSYEKL. The CDR3 nucleotides are TGCGCCAGCAGCCAAGTTGGACTAGCGGGCAATGAGCAGTTCTTC. Residues: CASSQVGLAGNEQFF.

The chain is built from TRBV30 and TRBJ2-1; 7 bases fit TRBD2. Germline loops: CDR1 GTSNPN, CDR2 SVGIG (reference sequence). V gave up 6 bases and J gave up 14 bases; unmatched junction bases: 4. This CDR3 has 9 residues. The DNA for the CDR3 is TGTGCCTGTTGCGGGAGTAAGTTCTTC. Protein sequence: CACCGSKFF.

This chain connects TRBV2 to TRBJ2-1; 7 bases fit TRBD2. After removal of 6 bases from V and 15 bases from J, the junction contained 11 bases not matched to a gene. Looked up from germline, CDR1 is SNHLY and CDR2 is FYNNEI. The CDR3 is 12 residues long. In DNA, the CDR3 is TGTGCCAGCAGCCGACTAGCTCCGACGGGGTTCTTC. It yields the protein CASSRLAPTGFF.

This chain joins TRBV4-1 and TRBJ1-5; 8 bases fit TRBD1. J lost 6 bases, V lost 4 bases, and 5 bases had no gene match. CDR3 length equals 14 residues. Germline lookup yields CDR1 MGHRA and CDR2 YSYEKL. CDR3 nucleotide sequence: TGCGCCAGCAGCCTCGGACAGGGCGGTCAGCCCCAGCATTTT. This codes for CASSLGQGGQPQHF.

CDR3 protein: CASSQEQFYEQYF. The CDR3 DNA reads TGCGCCAGCAGCCAAGAACAGTTCTACGAGCAGTACTTC. This sequence joins TRBV4-3 and TRBJ2-7; no clear D gene. The V and J ends lost 0 bases and 3 bases respectively, with 6 bases between them. This CDR3 has 13 amino acids. CDR1 and CDR2 from the germline V gene are LGHNA and YSLEER.

The CDR3 region is CASSWGGSRDTEAFF. CDR3 DNA: TGCGCCAGCAGCTGGGGGGGCTCGAGGGACACTGAAGCTTTCTTT. V gene TRBV5-1 combines with J gene TRBJ1-1; maybe TRBD1 (6 bases). The CDR3 covers 15 residues. Germline CDR1 and CDR2: SGHRS and YFSETQ. V was cut by 3 bases and J by 3 bases, with 15 bases left in between.

The CDR3 nucleotides are TGTGCCAGCAGTCCACTAGTGGGGGGGCCGAATGAGCAGTTCTTC. It yields the protein CASSPLVGGPNEQFF. J is TRBJ2-1 and V is TRBV2; TRBD2 might be the D (7 bases). V lost 5 bases and J lost 7, with 18 bases in between. The CDR3 spans 15 residues. CDR1 and CDR2 (germline): SNHLY, FYNNEI.

V usage is TRBV27 and J usage is TRBJ1-2; D is unclear. The V gene lost 6 bases and the J gene lost 8 bases, with 16 bases spanning the gap. This CDR3 has 13 residues. Germline CDR1 reads MNHEY; CDR2 reads SMNVEV (reference sequence). Here the CDR3 reads CASRGLRTGGYTF. CDR3 DNA sequence: TGTGCCAGCAGAGGACTTAGGACGGGGGGCTACACCTTC.

There are a few counts of this clone. The chain carries TRBV4-2 and TRBJ2-7; weak D call: TRBD2 (6 bases). Germline V lookup: CDR1 LGHNA, CDR2 YNFKEQ. V gave up 3 bases and J gave up 3 bases, with 9 bases separating them. This CDR3 region has 13 residues. CDR3 nucleotides: TGTGCCAGCAGCCACGGGAGAAACTACGAGCAGTACTTC. Encoded protein: CASSHGRNYEQYF.

The CDR3 sequence: CASSQEPAGVYEQYF. Here the CDR3 DNA reads TGCGCCAGCAGCCAAGAGCCAGCGGGAGTCTACGAGCAGTACTTC. The chain employs TRBV4-3 and TRBJ2-7; 8 bases are shared with TRBD2. The junction had 4 bases not matched to a gene; V was cut back by 0 bases and J by 3 bases. The CDR3 contains 15 residues. Per the germline V gene, CDR1 is LGHNA and CDR2 is YSLEER.